Below, 32 T cell receptor beta chains from the same sample are listed, as sequenced in a study of T cells in Graves' hyperthyroidism and ophthalmopathy. RNA transcripts served as the template for amplifying TCR beta CDR3 regions. The HTBI set primed first-round TCR CDR3 RT-PCR. One entry per CDR3 protein results from TCRdb running MiXCR on the multiplex PCR reads. The data show about 300,000 distinct CDR3 sequences, less than 20% seen once. The sequencing sample was made of blood. Receptor source: a man over 45 with Graves' ophthalmopathy.

There are many counts of this clonotype. This rearrangement joins TRBV28 to TRBJ1-2; TRBD1 agrees at 8 bases. The CDR3 covers 14 residues. CDR1 and CDR2 (germline): MDHEN, SYDVKM. The V segment lost 5 bases and the J segment 8 bases; nucleotides outside the gene matches: 10. This CDR3 is CASSIPDRAYGYTF. CDR3 in DNA: TGTGCCAGCAGTATCCCGGACAGGGCATACGGCTACACCTTC.

This clonotype came up many times. This sequence joins TRBV11-2 and TRBJ2-7; 9 bases align to TRBD2. Germline V gene data show CDR1 as SGHAT and CDR2 as FQNNGV. The CDR3 spans 14 residues. Germline trimming cut 1 base from V and 6 bases from J; bases unmatched to any gene: 4. The CDR3 nucleotides are TGTGCCAGCAGCTTAGCCGGACTAGCGCCCGAGCAGTACTTC. It codes for CASSLAGLAPEQYF.

The CDR3 region is CASSLDTTGSRETQYF. Written as DNA, the CDR3 is TGCGCCAGCAGCTTGGACACCACAGGAAGCCGGGAGACCCAGTACTTC. This chain joins TRBV5-1 and TRBJ2-5; a weak D match, TRBD1 (5 bases). Germline values: CDR1 SGHRS, CDR2 YFSETQ. Trimming left V 0 bases short and J 5 bases short, with 17 bases between. The CDR3 has 16 amino acids.

The rearrangement links TRBV5-1 to TRBJ2-2, with TRBD1 as a possible D gene (6 bases). The V gene's germline CDR1 is SGHRS and CDR2 YFSETQ. Trimming removed 5 bases from V and 3 bases from J, with 11 bases in between. The length of the CDR3 is 14 residues. The chain's CDR3 is CASSITGYTGELFF. In nucleotides, the CDR3 is TGCGCCAGCAGTATAACAGGGTACACCGGGGAGCTGTTTTTT.

The chain is built from TRBV7-2 and TRBJ2-1; TRBD1 aligns across 9 bases. The CDR3 runs to 15 residues. Trimming took 2 bases from V and 4 from J; bases not matched to a gene: 3. Germline CDR1 SGHTA, CDR2 FQGNSA. The CDR3 spells CASSLPTGGYNEQFF. As DNA, the CDR3 is TGTGCCAGCAGCTTACCGACAGGGGGTTACAATGAGCAGTTCTTC.

This clonotype was seen at least ten times. The chain joins TRBV20-1 to TRBJ2-7; 8 bases fit TRBD2. This CDR3 has 11 residues. From germline, CDR1 is DFQATT and CDR2 SNEGSKA (reference sequence). Germline trimming cut 5 bases from V and 7 bases from J; bases unmatched to any gene: 4. Written as DNA, the CDR3 is TGCAGTGCTCGACTAGCGAGGGAGCAGTACTTC. Its protein is CSARLAREQYF.

This clonotype showed up many times. This rearrangement joins TRBV3-1 to TRBJ1-5; 7 bases line up with TRBD1. This CDR3 comprises 14 residues. Unmatched junction bases numbered 10, after V lost 7 bases and J lost 7 bases. Germline assignment: CDR1 LGHDT and CDR2 YNNKEL (reference sequence). In DNA form, the CDR3 reads TGTGCCAGCACGAGGGGGCTAGCAAAACAGCCCCAGCATTTT. Translating gives CASTRGLAKQPQHF.

This sequence joins TRBV10-3 and TRBJ2-3, with 11 positions matching TRBD2. The ends lost 10 bases at V and 0 bases at J; junction bases unmatched: 9. The CDR3 length is 16 residues. Germline V lookup: CDR1 ENHRY, CDR2 SYGVKD. CDR3 region: CASGTSGSSSTDTQYF. CDR3 DNA: TGTGCCAGCGGGACTAGCGGTAGCTCTAGCACAGATACGCAGTATTTT.

V usage is TRBV28 and J usage is TRBJ2-3; 8 nucleotides agree with TRBD2. With V trimmed by 4 bases and J by 4 bases, 19 bases remained unmatched. The CDR3 consists of 19 residues. Germline loops: CDR1 MDHEN, CDR2 SYDVKM. CDR3 sequence reads: CASSSFLRQLADGSDTQYF. CDR3 nucleotide sequence: TGTGCCAGCAGTTCCTTCCTTCGGCAACTAGCGGATGGTTCAGATACGCAGTATTTT.

This clonotype was recorded a few times. The chain combines TRBV2 with TRBJ2-7; 11 nucleotides agree with TRBD1. V was clipped by 7 bases and J by 5 bases; unmatched bases: 4. The length of the CDR3 is 13 residues. Germline CDR1 is SNHLY and CDR2 is FYNNEI. Written as DNA, the CDR3 is TGTGCCAGCAACCGGGACAGGGGGGACGAGCAGTACTTC. It specifies CASNRDRGDEQYF. Full variable domain (missing parts from reference TRBV2 and TRBJ2-7): EPEVTQTPSHQVTQMGQEVILRCVPISNHLYFYWYRQILGQKVEFLVSFYNNEISEKSEIFDDQFSVERPDGSNFTLKIRSTKLEDSAMYFCASNRDRGDEQYFGPGTRLTVT.

This clonotype was counted many times. The J gene is TRBJ1-1, the V gene TRBV7-3; the D is unclear. The CDR3 consists of 13 residues. V was clipped by 5 bases and J by 2 bases, with 9 bases between them. Germline V lookup: CDR1 SGHTA, CDR2 FQGTGA. The CDR3 protein is CASSVTDNTEAFF. In nucleotides, the CDR3 is TGTGCCAGCAGCGTCACAGACAACACTGAAGCTTTCTTT. The full variable domain, rest sourced from reference TRBV7-3 and TRBJ1-1, is GAGVSQTPSNKVTEKGKYVELRCDPISGHTALYWYRQSLGQGPEFLIYFQGTGAADDSGLPNDRFFAVRPEGSVSTLKIQRTERGDSAVYLCASSVTDNTEAFFGQGTRLTVV.

The V call is TRBV5-1, the J call TRBJ2-7; possibly TRBD2 for D (5 bases). This CDR3 has 12 residues. The V end lost 5 bases, the J end lost 3 bases, and 9 bases lay between the germline ends. The germline V gene encodes CDR1 SGHRS and CDR2 YFSETQ. CDR3 region: CASSNRDYEQYF. CDR3 nucleotides: TGCGCCAGCAGTAACCGGGACTACGAGCAGTACTTC.

This clonotype has at least ten counts. V and J are TRBV3-1 and TRBJ2-1; maybe TRBD2 (5 bases). The CDR3 runs 12 residues. Germline V lookup: CDR1 LGHDT, CDR2 YNNKEL (reference sequence). Trimming took 4 bases from V and 6 from J, leaving 7 bases between them. The CDR3 loop reads CASSPTTNEQFF. CDR3 coding DNA: TGTGCCAGCAGCCCGACTACCAATGAGCAGTTCTTC.

This clonotype was observed a handful of times. The V call is TRBV30, the J call TRBJ2-3; the match to TRBD1 covers 7 bases. Germline V CDR1 and CDR2: GTSNPN, SVGIG (reference sequence). The CDR3 is 14 residues long. With V trimmed by 2 bases and J by 3 bases, 5 bases remained unmatched. In DNA, the CDR3 is TGTGCCTGGAGTAGGGCAGGGGGTACAGATACGCAGTATTTT. Residues: CAWSRAGGTDTQYF.

Ten or more counts support this clonotype. The V call is TRBV2, the J call TRBJ2-1; D is ambiguous. The ends were cut back, 4 bases at V and 10 bases at J, with 14 bases in the middle. The CDR3 loop spans 13 amino acids. Per germline, CDR1 SNHLY and CDR2 FYNNEI. The CDR3 DNA is TGTGCCAGCAGTGCTACGACTGGACGAGAGCAGTTCTTC. Residues: CASSATTGREQFF.

This clonotype has more than one count but fewer than ten. This chain joins TRBV6-1 and TRBJ2-3, with 10 bases identical to TRBD2. V lost 7 bases, J lost 6 bases, and 7 bases stayed unmatched. The CDR3 loop spans 14 amino acids. In germline, CDR1 is MNHNS, CDR2 SASEGT. The CDR3 bases are TGTGCCAGCAAACCGGGACTAGCGACGGATACGCAGTATTTT. This codes for CASKPGLATDTQYF.

Remarks on this clonotype: Since a much larger clone is just one base distant, this may be a read error. The rearrangement links TRBV28 to TRBJ2-1; 9 nucleotides align to TRBD1. The CDR3 runs to 16 residues. Germline V gives CDR1 MDHEN, CDR2 SYDVKM. With 6 bases clipped from V and 10 bases from J, the junction kept 16 bases outside the gene matches. CDR3 in amino acids: CASSTGGTGGSSEQFF. CDR3 DNA: TGTGCCAGCAGCACTGGTGGAACAGGGGGCTCGTCGGAGCAGTTCTTC. Full variable domain (missing parts from reference TRBV28 and TRBJ2-1): DVKVTQSSRYLVKRTGEKVFLECVQDMDHENMFWYRQDPGLGLRLIYFSYDVKMKEKGDIPEGYSVSREKKERFSLILESASTNQTSMYLCASSTGGTGGSSEQFFGPGTRLTVL.

This clonotype was found a few times. This rearrangement joins TRBV2 to TRBJ2-3, with a possible D match to TRBD1 (5 bases). V lost 6 bases and J lost 3, with 16 bases in between. The CDR3 spans 15 residues. Germline lookup yields CDR1 SNHLY and CDR2 FYNNEI. The CDR3 spells CASSRRGLDTDTQYF. The CDR3 DNA follows: TGTGCCAGCAGCCGTAGGGGATTGGATACAGATACGCAGTATTTT.

The V call is TRBV4-2, the J call TRBJ2-5; D possibly uses TRBD1 or TRBD2 (5 bases each). Germline V gene data show CDR1 as LGHNA and CDR2 as YNFKEQ. The CDR3 spans 16 residues. Trimming pared 1 base from V and 2 bases from J, leaving 14 bases between. In DNA form, the CDR3 reads TGTGCCAGCAGCCAAGGTGGGGACGGGCTACAAGAGACCCAGTACTTC. It encodes CASSQGGDGLQETQYF.

Notes on this clonotype: Just one base apart from a much larger clone, this may be a read error. The rearrangement joins TRBV10-3 to TRBJ2-3; D call uncertain. Germline V lookup: CDR1 ENHRY, CDR2 SYGVKD. The CDR3 runs 13 residues. Written as DNA, the CDR3 is TGTGCCATCAGTATTTTTTGGGCAGATATGCAGTATTTT. Its protein is CAISIFWADMQYF.

V gene TRBV6-2 or TRBV6-3 combines with J gene TRBJ2-3, with 10 bases aligning to TRBD1. This CDR3 contains 15 residues. Germline V CDR1 and CDR2: MNHEY, SVGEGT. Unmatched junction bases numbered 8, after V lost 5 bases and J lost 6 bases. The CDR3, as DNA: TGTGCCAGCAGTCACCGACAGGGGGCGACCGATACGCAGTATTTT. Translation: CASSHRQGATDTQYF.

This clonotype was picked up many times. J is TRBJ2-7 and V is TRBV28; D not resolved. Germline assignment: CDR1 MDHEN and CDR2 SYDVKM. Trimming cost V 3 bases and J 6 bases, with 12 bases left between them. The CDR3 contains 13 residues. CDR3 DNA sequence: TGTGCCAGCAGTTTGAGATTGGCGTTCGAGCAGTACTTC. Amino acids: CASSLRLAFEQYF. Supplemented by reference TRBV28 and TRBJ2-7, the full variable domain reads DVKVTQSSRYLVKRTGEKVFLECVQDMDHENMFWYRQDPGLGLRLIYFSYDVKMKEKGDIPEGYSVSREKKERFSLILESASTNQTSMYLCASSLRLAFEQYFGPGTRLTVT.

The chain is built from TRBV6-1 and TRBJ2-7; maybe TRBD2 (6 bases). The V gene lost 5 bases and the J gene lost 4 bases, with 15 bases spanning the gap. The CDR3 runs to 14 residues. Germline CDR1 MNHNS, CDR2 SASEGT. The CDR3 sequence: CASSQVRAGYEQYF. The DNA of the CDR3 is TGTGCCAGCAGTCAAGTGCGGGCGGGATACGAGCAGTACTTC.

This clonotype was counted a few times. This rearrangement joins TRBV5-1 to TRBJ2-1; D perhaps matches TRBD2 (5 bases). From germline, CDR1 is SGHRS and CDR2 YFSETQ. The CDR3 is 17 residues long. Trimming stripped 4 bases from V and 3 bases from J, with 20 bases between. CDR3 loop: CASSRGSGEGLYNEQFF. In nucleotides, the CDR3 is TGCGCCAGCAGCCGGGGAAGCGGAGAGGGCCTCTACAATGAGCAGTTCTTC.

V and J are TRBV28 and TRBJ2-1; D possibly corresponds to TRBD1 (6 bases). Germline V gene lookup returns CDR1 MDHEN and CDR2 SYDVKM. The V and J ends lost 5 bases and 1 base respectively, with 24 bases between them. The CDR3 consists of 19 residues. The DNA for the CDR3 is TGTGCCAGCAGTCCAGGTCATATACAGGGACGAGGGTCCTACAATGAGCAGTTCTTC. Translating gives CASSPGHIQGRGSYNEQFF.

The rearrangement uses TRBV6-9 and TRBJ2-1, with a possible D match to TRBD2 (7 bases). Trimming took 4 bases from V and 0 from J, leaving 16 bases between them. This CDR3 comprises 17 residues. From germline, CDR1 is MNHGY and CDR2 SVAAGI. CDR3 protein: CASSWGGGESSYNEQFF. CDR3 DNA sequence: TGTGCCAGCAGTTGGGGGGGCGGGGAGAGCTCCTACAATGAGCAGTTCTTC.

This clonotype was observed at least ten times. The gene calls are TRBV20-1 and TRBJ2-2; D might be TRBD1 (5 bases). The V end was cut by 2 bases, the J end by 7 bases, with 26 bases between. Germline V gene data show CDR1 as DFQATT and CDR2 as SNEGSKA (reference sequence). The CDR3 is 18 residues long. CDR3 in amino acids: CSARNPSPGTLRGGELFF. The CDR3, as DNA: TGCAGTGCTAGAAACCCCTCACCAGGAACTCTAAGGGGCGGGGAGCTGTTTTTT.

This rearrangement joins TRBV20-1 to TRBJ1-5; 7 nucleotides line up with TRBD1. This CDR3 contains 15 residues. V dropped 1 base and J dropped 0; count of bases not matched to a gene: 3. Per the germline V gene, CDR1 is DFQATT and CDR2 is SNEGSKA (reference sequence). The CDR3 loop reads CSARGTGNSNQPQHF. The CDR3 DNA reads TGCAGTGCTAGAGGGACAGGTAATAGCAATCAGCCCCAGCATTTT.

This clonotype appeared a few times. The V gene is TRBV3-1, the J gene TRBJ1-6, with D maybe TRBD1 (6 bases). This CDR3 is built from 14 residues. V dropped 6 bases and J dropped 6 bases, with 12 bases sitting between them. Germline-derived CDR1 and CDR2 are LGHDT and YNNKEL (reference sequence). The CDR3 nucleotides are TGTGCCAGCAGTACGGACAGCGGTAATTCACCCCTCCACTTT. Its protein is CASSTDSGNSPLHF.

Many counts were recorded for this clonotype. This chain links TRBV6-2 or TRBV6-3 with TRBJ2-3; D gene unclear. The CDR3 runs 14 residues. V lost 0 bases and J lost 7, with 11 bases in between. Germline V CDR1 and CDR2: MNHEY, SVGEGT. CDR3 nucleotide sequence: TGTGCCAGCAGTTACTCGATTAGCTTCAATACGCAGTATTTT. It yields the protein CASSYSISFNTQYF.

This clonotype was seen at least ten times. This rearrangement joins TRBV2 to TRBJ1-2; TRBD1 matches at 7 bases. V gave up 4 bases and J gave up 0 bases; unmatched junction bases: 5. The CDR3 is made up of 15 amino acids. Germline CDR1 reads SNHLY; CDR2 reads FYNNEI. Written as DNA, the CDR3 is TGTGCCAGCAGTGTGGGACAGCGAGCTAACTATGGCTACACCTTC. This gives the protein CASSVGQRANYGYTF.

This chain joins TRBV29-1 and TRBJ1-2; no definite D call. Germline V gives CDR1 SQVTM, CDR2 ANQGSEA. The CDR3 length is 10 residues. Between the trimmed V and J ends, which lost 5 bases and 8 bases, there was a span of 9 bases. CDR3 coding DNA: TGCAGCGTTTCTGGTTACGGCTACACCTTC. Its protein product is CSVSGYGYTF.